What follows describes a single TCR beta chain. Antigen unknown. Assay: immunoSEQ multiplex PCR; the TCRdb copy retains only in-frame clones and omits some. The table lists roughly 10,000 clones, 66% of them singletons. These data come from a study of early stage breast cancer tumors. Broader study findings: Commonly generated sequences made up most enriched TCRB sequences shared between patients.

The sequencing sample was made of breast tumor tissue. The receptor was isolated from a person aged 45 to 59 with breast cancer.

The CDR3 region has the DNA TGCGCCAGCAGCGGCGGGAAGCGGGAGGGCCTGGACAATGAGCAGTTCTTC. Its translation: CASSGGKREGLDNEQFF. V and J are TRBV4-3 and TRBJ2-1, with 10 bases that match TRBD2. V shed 5 bases and J 5 bases; nucleotides not matched to a gene: 12. CDR3 size: 17 residues. CDR1 is LGHNA, CDR2 YSLEER, per germline.